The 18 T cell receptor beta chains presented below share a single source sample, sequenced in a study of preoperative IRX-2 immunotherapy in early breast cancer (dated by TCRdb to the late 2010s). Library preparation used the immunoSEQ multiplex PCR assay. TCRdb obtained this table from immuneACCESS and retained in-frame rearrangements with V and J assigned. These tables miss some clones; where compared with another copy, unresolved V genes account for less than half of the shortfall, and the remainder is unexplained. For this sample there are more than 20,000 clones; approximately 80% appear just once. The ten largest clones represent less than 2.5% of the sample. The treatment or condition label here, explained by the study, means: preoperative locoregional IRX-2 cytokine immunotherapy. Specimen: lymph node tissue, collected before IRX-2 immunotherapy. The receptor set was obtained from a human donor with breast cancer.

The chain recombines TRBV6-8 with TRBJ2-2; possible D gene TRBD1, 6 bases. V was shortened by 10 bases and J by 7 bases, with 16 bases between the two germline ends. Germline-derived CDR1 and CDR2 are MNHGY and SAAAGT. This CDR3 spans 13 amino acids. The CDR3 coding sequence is TGTGCCAACAAGGGACATTCCTTCGGGGAGCTGTTTTTT. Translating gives CANKGHSFGELFF.

The DNA for the CDR3 is TGTGCCAGTAGTACAGGGACGGGCACAGATACGCAGTATTTT. It translates to CASSTGTGTDTQYF. The chain uses TRBV19 and TRBJ2-3, with D tentatively TRBD1 or TRBD2 (5 bases each). Germline lookup yields CDR1 LNHDA and CDR2 SQIVND (reference sequence). This CDR3 has 14 amino acids. The V end was cut by 4 bases, the J end by 1 base, with 9 bases between.

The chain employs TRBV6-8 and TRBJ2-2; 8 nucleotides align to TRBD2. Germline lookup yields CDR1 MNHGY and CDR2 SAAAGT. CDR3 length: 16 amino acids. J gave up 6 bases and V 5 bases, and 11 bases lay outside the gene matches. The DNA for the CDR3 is TGTGCCAGCAGTGTCCGACGGGGGGGCTTTTCCGGGGAGCTGTTTTTT. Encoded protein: CASSVRRGGFSGELFF.

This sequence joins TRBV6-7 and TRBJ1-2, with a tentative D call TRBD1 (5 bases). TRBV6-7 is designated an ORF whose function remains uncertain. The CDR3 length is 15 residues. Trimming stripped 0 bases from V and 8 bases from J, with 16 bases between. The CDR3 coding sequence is TGTGCCAGCAGTTACTCAGGCAGGGAGACTGTCGGCTACACCTTC. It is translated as CASSYSGRETVGYTF.

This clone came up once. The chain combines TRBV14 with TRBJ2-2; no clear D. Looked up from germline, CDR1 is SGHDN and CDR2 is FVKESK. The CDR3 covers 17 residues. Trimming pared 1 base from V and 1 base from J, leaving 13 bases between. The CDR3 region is CASSQVKGPLNTGELFF. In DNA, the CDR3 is TGTGCCAGCAGCCAAGTCAAAGGGCCCCTGAACACCGGGGAGCTGTTTTTT.

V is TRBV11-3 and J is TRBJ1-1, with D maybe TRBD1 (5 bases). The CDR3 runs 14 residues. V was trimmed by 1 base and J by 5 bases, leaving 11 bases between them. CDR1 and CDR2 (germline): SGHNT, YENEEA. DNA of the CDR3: TGTGCCAGCAGCTTAGTGCAGGGAATAACTGAAGCTTTCTTT. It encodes CASSLVQGITEAFF.

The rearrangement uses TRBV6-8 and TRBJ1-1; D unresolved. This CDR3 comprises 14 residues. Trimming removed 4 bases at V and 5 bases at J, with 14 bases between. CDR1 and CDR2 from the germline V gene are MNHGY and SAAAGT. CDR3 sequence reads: CASSSLGVATEAFF. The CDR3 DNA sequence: TGTGCCAGCAGTTCCCTCGGGGTCGCGACTGAAGCTTTCTTT.

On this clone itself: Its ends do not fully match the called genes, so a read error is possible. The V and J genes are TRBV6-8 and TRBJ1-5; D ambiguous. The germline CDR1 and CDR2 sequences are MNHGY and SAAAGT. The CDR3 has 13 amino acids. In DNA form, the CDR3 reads TGTGCCAGCAGTGACTCCAGCAATCAGCCCCAGCATTTT. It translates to CASSDSSNQPQHF.

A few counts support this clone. CDR3 sequence reads: CASSLVSSYNSPLHF. In DNA, the CDR3 is TGTGCCAGCAGCTTAGTAAGCTCCTATAATTCACCCCTCCACTTT. The chain joins TRBV11-3 to TRBJ1-6; D unclear. Germline CDR1 and CDR2: SGHNT and YENEEA. Between the trimmed V and J ends, which lost 1 base and 0 bases, there was a span of 4 bases. The CDR3 loop spans 15 amino acids.

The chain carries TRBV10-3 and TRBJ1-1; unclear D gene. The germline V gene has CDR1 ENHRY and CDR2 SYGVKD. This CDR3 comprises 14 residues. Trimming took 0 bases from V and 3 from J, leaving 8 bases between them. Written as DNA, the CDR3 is TGTGCCATCAGTGAGTCCGGTGACTACACTGAAGCTTTCTTT. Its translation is CAISESGDYTEAFF.

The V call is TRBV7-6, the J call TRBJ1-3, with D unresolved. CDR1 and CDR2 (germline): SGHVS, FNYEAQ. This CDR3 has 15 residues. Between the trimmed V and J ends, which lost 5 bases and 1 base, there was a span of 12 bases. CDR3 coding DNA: TGTGCCAGCAGCCCCAGAGAACGATCTGGAAACACCATATATTTT. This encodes CASSPRERSGNTIYF.

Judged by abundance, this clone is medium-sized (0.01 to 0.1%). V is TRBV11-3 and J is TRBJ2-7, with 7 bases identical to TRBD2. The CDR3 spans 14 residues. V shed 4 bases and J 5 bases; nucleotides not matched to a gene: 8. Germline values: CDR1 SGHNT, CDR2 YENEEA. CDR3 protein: CASSSISGVNEQYF. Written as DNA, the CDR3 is TGTGCCAGCAGCTCCATCAGCGGGGTCAACGAGCAGTACTTC.

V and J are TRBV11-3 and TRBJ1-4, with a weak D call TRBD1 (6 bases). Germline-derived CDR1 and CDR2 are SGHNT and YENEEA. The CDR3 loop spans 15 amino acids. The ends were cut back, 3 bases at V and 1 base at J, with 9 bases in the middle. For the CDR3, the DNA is TGTGCCAGCAGCTTCGGACAGAGAACTAATGAAAAACTGTTTTTT. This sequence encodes CASSFGQRTNEKLFF.

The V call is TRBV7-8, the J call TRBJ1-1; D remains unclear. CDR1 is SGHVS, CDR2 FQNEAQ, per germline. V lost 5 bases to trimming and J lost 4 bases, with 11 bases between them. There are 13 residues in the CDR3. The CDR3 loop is CASSGRGVTEAFF. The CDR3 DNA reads TGTGCCAGCAGCGGGCGCGGAGTCACTGAAGCTTTCTTT. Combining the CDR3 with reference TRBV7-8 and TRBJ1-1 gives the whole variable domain GAGVSQSPRYKVAKRGQDVALRCDPISGHVSLFWYQQALGQGPEFLTYFQNEAQLDKSGLPSDRFFAERPEGSVSTLKIQRTQQEDSAVYLCASSGRGVTEAFFGQGTRLTVV.

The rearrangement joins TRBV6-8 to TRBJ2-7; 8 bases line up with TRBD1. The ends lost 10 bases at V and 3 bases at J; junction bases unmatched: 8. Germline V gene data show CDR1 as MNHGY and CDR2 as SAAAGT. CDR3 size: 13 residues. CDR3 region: CATGQGENYEQYF. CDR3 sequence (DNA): TGTGCCACCGGACAGGGAGAAAACTACGAGCAGTACTTC.

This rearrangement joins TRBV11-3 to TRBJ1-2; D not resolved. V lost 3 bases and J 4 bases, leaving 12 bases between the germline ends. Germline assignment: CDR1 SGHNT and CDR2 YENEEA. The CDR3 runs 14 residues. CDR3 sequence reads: CASSLEVRGYGYTF. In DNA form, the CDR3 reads TGTGCCAGCAGCTTGGAGGTACGGGGCTATGGCTACACCTTC.

Here the CDR3 reads CASRNRGLNTEAFF. In DNA, the CDR3 is TGTGCCAGCAGGAACAGGGGTCTGAACACTGAAGCTTTCTTT. The chain has TRBV6-8 and TRBJ1-1, with 7 bases that match TRBD1. In germline, CDR1 is MNHGY, CDR2 SAAAGT. The ends lost 6 bases at V and 0 bases at J; junction bases unmatched: 4. The CDR3 has 14 amino acids.

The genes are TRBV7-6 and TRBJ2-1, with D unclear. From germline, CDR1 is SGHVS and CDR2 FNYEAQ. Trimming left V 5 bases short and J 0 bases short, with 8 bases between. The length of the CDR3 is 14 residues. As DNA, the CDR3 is TGTGCCAGCAGCCCCGGAAGCTCCTACAATGAGCAGTTCTTC. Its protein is CASSPGSSYNEQFF.